The clone carrying this TCR beta chain appeared many times. RNA transcripts provided the source from which TCR beta CDR3 regions were amplified. The HTBI set primed first-round TCR CDR3 RT-PCR. TCRdb reprocessed the multiplex PCR reads via MiXCR and lists one record per CDR3 protein. Here the sample spans under 450,000 distinct CDR3 sequences, roughly 14% being singletons. The data originate from a study of T cells in Graves' hyperthyroidism and ophthalmopathy. This CDR3 is built from 13 residues. Trimming removed 3 bases from V and 7 bases from J, with 10 bases in between. The germline gives CDR1 KGHSH, CDR2 LQKENI.

What was sequenced was blood. The chain has TRBV18 and TRBJ2-1; no reliable D call. The TCR sequence derives from a young man with Graves' hyperthyroidism that later progressed to Graves' ophthalmopathy. CDR3: CASSPFGPNEQFF. As DNA, the CDR3 is TGTGCCAGCTCACCCTTCGGTCCAAATGAGCAGTTCTTC.